These 10 T cell receptor beta chains share one sample of origin, sequenced in a study of blood T cell repertoires in COVID-19. TCRdb's table, derived via immunoSEQ multiplex PCR, lists solely in-frame clones and lacks some. Of under 200,000 clones listed, just over 85% were seen once; the top ten hold about 7%. Sequencing was performed on peripheral blood. The receptors originated from a man aged 50 or older with active or convalescent COVID-19.

This chain joins TRBV7-2 and TRBJ2-7; perhaps TRBD1 as D (7 bases). Trimming cost V 5 bases and J 1 base, with 15 bases left between them. The germline V gene encodes CDR1 SGHTA and CDR2 FQGNSA. This CDR3 spans 15 amino acids. The CDR3 nucleotides read TGTGCCAGCAGCATCGGCAGGGGGGATTCCTACGAGCAGTACTTC. It yields the protein CASSIGRGDSYEQYF. The whole variable domain, remainder taken from reference TRBV7-2 and TRBJ2-7, is GAGVSQSPSNKVTEKGKDVELRCDPISGHTALYWYRQSLGQGLEFLIYFQGNSAPDKSGLPSDRFSAERTGGSVSTLTIQRTQQEDSAVYLCASSIGRGDSYEQYFGPGTRLTVT.

V and J are TRBV7-6 and TRBJ2-2, with 11 bases fitting TRBD2. Trimming cost V 6 bases and J 1 base; bases outside gene matches: 4. The CDR3 length is 16 residues. CDR1 and CDR2 (germline): SGHVS, FNYEAQ. DNA for the CDR3: TGTGCCAGCAGATACGGACTAGCGGGGAACACCGGGGAGCTGTTTTTT. The encoded protein is CASRYGLAGNTGELFF.

The V gene is TRBV7-2, the J gene TRBJ2-7; 12 positions agree with TRBD2. The CDR3 is made up of 15 amino acids. After removal of 5 bases from V and 2 bases from J, the junction contained 4 bases not matched to a gene. Germline CDR1 is SGHTA and CDR2 is FQGNSA. Here the CDR3 reads CASSTGLAGPYEQYF. CDR3 nucleotides: TGTGCCAGCAGCACCGGACTAGCGGGACCCTACGAGCAGTACTTC. The full variable domain, its missing parts supplied by reference TRBV7-2 and TRBJ2-7, is GAGVSQSPSNKVTEKGKDVELRCDPISGHTALYWYRQSLGQGLEFLIYFQGNSAPDKSGLPSDRFSAERTGGSVSTLTIQRTQQEDSAVYLCASSTGLAGPYEQYFGPGTRLTVT.

V usage is TRBV7-2 and J usage is TRBJ2-1; 7 bases agree with TRBD2. The CDR3 loop spans 15 amino acids. Germline lookup yields CDR1 SGHTA and CDR2 FQGNSA. J was trimmed by 3 bases and V by 1 base; bases with no gene match: 3. In DNA form, the CDR3 reads TGTGCCAGCAGCTTAGATCTAGCGGTCTACAATGAGCAGTTCTTC. Translation: CASSLDLAVYNEQFF.

This chain connects TRBV3-1 (or the pseudogene TRBV3-2) to TRBJ1-2, with D maybe TRBD1 (6 bases). Germline loops: CDR1 LGHDT, CDR2 YNNKEL (reference sequence). V was pared by 0 bases and J by 3 bases, with 29 bases between. CDR3 length: 21 residues. The CDR3 region is CASSQDQRTVKTSDHDYGYTF. The CDR3 DNA sequence: TGTGCCAGCAGCCAAGATCAAAGGACAGTCAAGACCTCTGACCACGACTATGGCTACACCTTC.

J is TRBJ1-1 and V is TRBV28; 7 bases line up with TRBD1. Looked up from germline, CDR1 is MDHEN and CDR2 is SYDVKM. With 8 bases clipped from V and 7 bases from J, the junction kept 10 bases outside the gene matches. The CDR3 consists of 13 residues. DNA of the CDR3: TGTGCCAGCCAAAAGAGGGGGCCTGGTGAAGCTTTCTTT. This encodes CASQKRGPGEAFF.

The V gene is TRBV21-1, the J gene TRBJ1-2. TRBV21-1 has pseudogene status. This CDR3 is built from 14 residues. CDR3 in DNA: TGTGCCAGCAGCAAAGACGGAGTCGACTATGGCTACACCTTC. Translating gives CASSKDGVDYGYTF.

The rearrangement joins TRBV19 to TRBJ2-1; a weak D match, TRBD2 (5 bases). CDR1 and CDR2 (germline): LNHDA, SQIVND (reference sequence). Trimming left V 7 bases short and J 8 bases short, with 15 bases between. The CDR3 loop spans 13 amino acids. CDR3 protein: CASKERGRDEQFF. CDR3 coding DNA: TGTGCCAGTAAGGAGAGAGGGCGCGATGAGCAGTTCTTC.

This clone was seen only once. V and J are TRBV9 and TRBJ1-3; 7 nucleotides agree with TRBD1. CDR1 and CDR2 from the germline V gene are SGDLS and YYNGEE. The CDR3 extends over 18 amino acids. J lost 3 bases, V lost 0 bases, and 12 bases had no gene match. The CDR3 bases are TGTGCCAGCAGCGTAGATGATCCAGGGGGAACATTTGGAAACACCATATATTTT. Its protein product is CASSVDDPGGTFGNTIYF.

This chain links TRBV27 with TRBJ2-7; TRBD2 aligns across 10 bases. Trimming at V came to 2 bases and at J to 5 bases, leaving 3 bases not matched to a gene. Looked up from germline, CDR1 is MNHEY and CDR2 is SMNVEV (reference sequence). The CDR3 sequence is 14 residues long. The CDR3 DNA sequence: TGTGCCAGCAGTTTAACTAGCGGGGTCCACGAGCAGTACTTC. Protein sequence: CASSLTSGVHEQYF.